This T cell receptor beta chain was captured in a study of blood T cells in healthy people across ages (dated by TCRdb to about 2015). Study-wide context: Template switching captured roughly one uniquely barcoded TCR beta cDNA molecule per two T cells in model experiments. Using the same blood draw, the study looked at two additional independent replicas of 1 million unique cDNA reads for two donors, one aged 18 to 30 and the other aged 80 or older. Donors of different ages were randomly distributed across sequencing lanes to avoid experimental bias. Donors were grouped into four age groups: young (average approximately 15 years), middle-aged (under 40), aged (around 62) and long-lived (approximately 75). The study measured age-related changes in TCR beta repertoire diversity using deep sequencing normalized with unique cDNA molecular identifiers. On the study overall, not on this receptor specifically: The long-lived group showed more naive CD4+ T cells, fewer expanded clones and increased TCR diversity than the aged group, suggesting age selection. Observed TCR beta diversity per million T cells fell roughly linearly with age, and a significant reduction was already apparent by age approximately 40. Because the CMV infection status of the donors was unknown, age-related changes in expanded clonotypes may potentially have been confounded. Conclusive comparison of naive and antigen-experienced compartments was prevented by the profiling of bulk unsorted PBMCs. Total diversity estimates from one million sequenced T cells were considered lower bounds and underestimates. Observed TCR beta diversity correlated strongly with the percentage of naive T cells measured by flow cytometry.

The roughly 38 donors, aged about 6 to 90 years, were systemically healthy Caucasian individuals from Russia. Each donor gave 8 to 10 milliliters of peripheral blood, drawn into EDTA-treated Vacutainer tubes. Ficoll-Paque density-gradient centrifugation was used to isolate PBMCs, with at least 7 million obtained per sample. Total RNA, at least 6 micrograms per sample, was extracted from PBMCs with Trizol reagent. For every donor, an aliquot of PBMCs went through flow cytometry to measure the percentages of naive CD45RAhigh/CD27high T cells. As to this clonotype: This receptor's antigen is unknown. No base quality information exists; no much larger clone differs at one position.

Library preparation was by 5' RACE. The second PCR ran for roughly 7 to 11 cycles and used a J-beta primer mix along with a sample-barcoded 5' primer. A template-switch 5' adaptor carrying 12 random nucleotides introduced a unique molecular identifier onto each TCR beta cDNA molecule. Each sample yielded at least 3 million CDR3-containing paired-end reads. The Mint cDNA synthesis kit, primed by a TRBC-specific oligonucleotide, was used to synthesize first-strand cDNA from all RNA. All cDNA was treated with uracil-DNA glycosylase and then went through a first 18-cycle PCR with the universal primers M1SS and BC2_uni_R. The study's processing was this. For normalization, 1 million high-quality reads were randomly selected from each sample, with every read carrying a distinct molecular identifier. Instead of being binned into consensus sequences, reads that shared molecular identifiers were thrown out. MiTCR, with a Q25 quality threshold and the strictest error-elimination algorithm, was used for CDR3 identification, clonotype clustering and error correction. A nonparametric unseen species model using Euler transformation provided a lower-bound estimate of total TCR beta diversity. The public sequencing data were trimmed at Q25 with fastp and processed into clonotypes with MiXCR by TCRdb, which kept only in-frame beta chains. Merged by CDR3 protein, the rows form single entries marked with the most common genes and DNA. The V and J calls here are based on TCRdb, not the publication. This sample holds approximately 1,700,000 distinct CDR3 sequences; roughly two fifths were observed only once. 23% of the sample belongs to the ten largest clones.

CDR1 is given as SQVTM and CDR2 as ANQGSEA, both from the germline V gene. V and J lose 2 bases and 5 bases, and a span of 6 bases separates them. There are 11 amino acids in the CDR3, from cysteine to phenylalanine inclusive. Of the read, only the CDR3 DNA is kept; its 33 bases are in frame from base 1. The origin of this receptor is a human donor in good health. Rearrangement joined TRBV29-1 to TRBJ2-5, with the D gene not confidently named. The specimen was blood. The CDR3 reads as follows: CSVEYLETQYF. Here is the DNA: TGCAGCGTTGAATACCTGGAGACCCAGTACTTC.